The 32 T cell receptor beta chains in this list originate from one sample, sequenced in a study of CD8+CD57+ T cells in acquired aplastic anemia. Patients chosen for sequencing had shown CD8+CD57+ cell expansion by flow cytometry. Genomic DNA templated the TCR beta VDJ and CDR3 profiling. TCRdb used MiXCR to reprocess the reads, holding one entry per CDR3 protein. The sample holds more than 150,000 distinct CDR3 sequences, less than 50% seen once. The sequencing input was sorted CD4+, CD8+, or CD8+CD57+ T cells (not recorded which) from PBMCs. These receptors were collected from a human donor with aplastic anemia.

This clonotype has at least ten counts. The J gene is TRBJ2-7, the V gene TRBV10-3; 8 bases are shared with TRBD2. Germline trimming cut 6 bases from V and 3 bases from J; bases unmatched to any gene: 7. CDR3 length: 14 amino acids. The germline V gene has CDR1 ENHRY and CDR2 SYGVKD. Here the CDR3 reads CAISSGTRLYEQYF. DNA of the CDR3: TGTGCCATCAGCTCCGGGACTAGGCTCTACGAGCAGTACTTC.

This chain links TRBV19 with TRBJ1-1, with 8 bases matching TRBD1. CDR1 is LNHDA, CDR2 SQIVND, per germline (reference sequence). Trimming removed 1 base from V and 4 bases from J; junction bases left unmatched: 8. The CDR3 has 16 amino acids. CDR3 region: CASSIGQGAAGTEAFF. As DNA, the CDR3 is TGTGCCAGTAGTATAGGTCAGGGGGCGGCGGGCACTGAAGCTTTCTTT.

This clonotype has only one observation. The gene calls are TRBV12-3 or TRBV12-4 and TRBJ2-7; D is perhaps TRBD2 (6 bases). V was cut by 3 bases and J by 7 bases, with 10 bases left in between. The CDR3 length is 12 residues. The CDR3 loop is CASSLGGWEQYF. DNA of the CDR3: TGTGCCAGCAGTTTGGGGGGATGGGAGCAGTACTTC.

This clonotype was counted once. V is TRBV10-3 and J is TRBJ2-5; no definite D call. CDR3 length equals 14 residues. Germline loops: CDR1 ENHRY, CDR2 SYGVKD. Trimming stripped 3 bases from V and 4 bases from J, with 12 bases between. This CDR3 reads CAISDSPSGETQYF. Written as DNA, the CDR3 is TGTGCCATCAGTGATTCCCCAAGTGGAGAGACCCAGTACTTC.

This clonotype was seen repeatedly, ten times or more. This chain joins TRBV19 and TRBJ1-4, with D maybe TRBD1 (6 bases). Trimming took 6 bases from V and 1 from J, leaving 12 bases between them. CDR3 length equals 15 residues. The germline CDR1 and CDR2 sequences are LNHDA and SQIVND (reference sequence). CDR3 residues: CASRREGGTNEKLFF. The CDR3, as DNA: TGTGCCAGTAGACGAGAGGGGGGAACTAATGAAAAACTGTTTTTT. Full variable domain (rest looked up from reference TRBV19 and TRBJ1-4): DGGITQSPKYLFRKEGQNVTLSCEQNLNHDAMYWYRQDPGQGLRLIYYSQIVNDFQKGDIAEGYSVSREKKESFPLTVTSAQKNPTAFYLCASRREGGTNEKLFFGSGTQLSVL.

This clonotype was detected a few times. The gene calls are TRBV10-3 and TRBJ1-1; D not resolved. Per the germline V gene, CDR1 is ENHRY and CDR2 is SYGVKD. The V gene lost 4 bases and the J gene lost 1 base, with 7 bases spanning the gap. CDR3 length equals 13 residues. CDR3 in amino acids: CAISGKQNTEAFF. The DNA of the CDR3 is TGTGCCATCAGTGGGAAACAGAACACTGAAGCTTTCTTT.

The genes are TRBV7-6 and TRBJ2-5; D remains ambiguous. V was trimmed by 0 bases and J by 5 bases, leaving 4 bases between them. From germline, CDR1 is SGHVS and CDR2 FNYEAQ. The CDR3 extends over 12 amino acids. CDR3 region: CASSLAAETQYF. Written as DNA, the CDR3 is TGTGCCAGCAGCTTAGCCGCTGAGACCCAGTACTTC.

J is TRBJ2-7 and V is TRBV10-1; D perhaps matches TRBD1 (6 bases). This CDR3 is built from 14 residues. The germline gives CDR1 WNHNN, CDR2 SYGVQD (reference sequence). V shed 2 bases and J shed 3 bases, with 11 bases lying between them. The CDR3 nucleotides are TGCGCCAGCAGTGAGACAGGGAGAAACTACGAGCAGTACTTC. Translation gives CASSETGRNYEQYF.

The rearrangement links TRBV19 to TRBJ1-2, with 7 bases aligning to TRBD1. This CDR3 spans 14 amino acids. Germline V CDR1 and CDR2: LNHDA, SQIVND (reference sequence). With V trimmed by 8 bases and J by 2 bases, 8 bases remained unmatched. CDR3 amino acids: CASGRQGLNYGYTF. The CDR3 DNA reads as TGTGCCAGTGGGAGACAGGGTCTGAACTATGGCTACACCTTC.

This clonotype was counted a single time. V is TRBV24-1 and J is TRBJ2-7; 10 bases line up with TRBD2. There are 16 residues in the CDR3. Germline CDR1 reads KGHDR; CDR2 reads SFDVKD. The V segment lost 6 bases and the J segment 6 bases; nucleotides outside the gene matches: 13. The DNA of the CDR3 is TGTGCCACCAGTACAGCCCCTAGCGGGAGTTTGTCCGAGCAGTACTTC. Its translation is CATSTAPSGSLSEQYF.

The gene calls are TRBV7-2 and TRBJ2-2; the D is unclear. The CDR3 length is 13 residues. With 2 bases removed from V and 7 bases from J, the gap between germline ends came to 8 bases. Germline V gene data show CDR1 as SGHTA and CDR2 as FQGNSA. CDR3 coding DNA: TGTGCCAGCAGCTTACGCACGCACGGGGAGCTGTTTTTT. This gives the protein CASSLRTHGELFF. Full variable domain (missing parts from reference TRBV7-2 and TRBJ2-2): GAGVSQSPSNKVTEKGKDVELRCDPISGHTALYWYRQSLGQGLEFLIYFQGNSAPDKSGLPSDRFSAERTGGSVSTLTIQRTQQEDSAVYLCASSLRTHGELFFGEGSRLTVL.

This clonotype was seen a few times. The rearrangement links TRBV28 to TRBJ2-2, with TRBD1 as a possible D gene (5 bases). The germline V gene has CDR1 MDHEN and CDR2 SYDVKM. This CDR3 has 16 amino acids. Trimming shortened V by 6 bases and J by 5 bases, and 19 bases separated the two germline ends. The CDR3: CASRIPKGVGTGELFF. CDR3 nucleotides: TGTGCCAGCAGGATACCGAAAGGGGTGGGGACCGGGGAGCTGTTTTTT.

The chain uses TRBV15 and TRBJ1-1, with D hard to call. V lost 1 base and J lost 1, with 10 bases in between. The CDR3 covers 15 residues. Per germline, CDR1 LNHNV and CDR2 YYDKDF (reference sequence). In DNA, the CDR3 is TGTGCCACCAGCAGAGGTAAGGGCCAGAACACTGAAGCTTTCTTT. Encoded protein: CATSRGKGQNTEAFF.

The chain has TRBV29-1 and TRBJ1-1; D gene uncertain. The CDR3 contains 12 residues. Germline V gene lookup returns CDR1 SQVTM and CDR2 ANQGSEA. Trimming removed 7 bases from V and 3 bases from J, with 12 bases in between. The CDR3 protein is CSAEDYHTEAFF. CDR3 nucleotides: TGCAGCGCAGAGGACTACCACACTGAAGCTTTCTTT.

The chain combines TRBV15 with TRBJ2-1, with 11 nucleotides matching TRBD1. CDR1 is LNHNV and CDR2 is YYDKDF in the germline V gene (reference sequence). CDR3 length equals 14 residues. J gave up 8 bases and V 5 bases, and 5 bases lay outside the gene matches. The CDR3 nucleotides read TGTGCCACCAGCCCCCGGGACAGGGGGTATGAGCAGTTCTTC. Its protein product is CATSPRDRGYEQFF. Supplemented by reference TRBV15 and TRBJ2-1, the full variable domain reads DAMVIQNPRYQVTQFGKPVTLSCSQTLNHNVMYWYQQKSSQAPKLLFHYYDKDFNNEADTPDNFQSRRPNTSFCFLDIRSPGLGDTAMYLCATSPRDRGYEQFFGPGTRLTVL.

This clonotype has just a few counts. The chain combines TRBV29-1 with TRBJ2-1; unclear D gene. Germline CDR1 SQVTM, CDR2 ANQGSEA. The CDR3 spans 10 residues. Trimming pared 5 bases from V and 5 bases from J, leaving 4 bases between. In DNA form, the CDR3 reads TGCAGCGTTCAACACAATGAGCAGTTCTTC. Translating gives CSVQHNEQFF.

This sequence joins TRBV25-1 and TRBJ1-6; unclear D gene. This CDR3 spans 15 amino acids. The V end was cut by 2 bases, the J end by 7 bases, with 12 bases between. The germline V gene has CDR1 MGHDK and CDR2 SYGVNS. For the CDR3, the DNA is TGTGCCAGCAGTGAAATCGCGGGAAAAAATTCACCCCTCCACTTT. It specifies CASSEIAGKNSPLHF.

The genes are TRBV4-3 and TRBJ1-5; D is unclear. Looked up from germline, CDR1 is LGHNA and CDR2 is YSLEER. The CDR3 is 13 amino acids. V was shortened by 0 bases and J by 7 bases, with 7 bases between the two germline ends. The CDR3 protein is CASSQDQEQPQHF. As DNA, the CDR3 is TGCGCCAGCAGCCAAGACCAAGAGCAGCCCCAGCATTTT.

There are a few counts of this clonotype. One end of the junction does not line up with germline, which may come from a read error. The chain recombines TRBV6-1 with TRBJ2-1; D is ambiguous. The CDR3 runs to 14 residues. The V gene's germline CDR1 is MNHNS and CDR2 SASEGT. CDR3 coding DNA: TGTGCCAGCAGGTCTGCAGATAGCTACAGTGAGCAGTTCTTC. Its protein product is CASRSADSYSEQFF.

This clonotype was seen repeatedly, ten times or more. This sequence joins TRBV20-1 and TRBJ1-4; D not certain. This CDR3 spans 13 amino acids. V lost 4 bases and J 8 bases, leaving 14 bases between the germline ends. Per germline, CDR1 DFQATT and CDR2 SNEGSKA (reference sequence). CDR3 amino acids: CSAKVAGGEKLFF. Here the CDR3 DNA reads TGCAGTGCTAAGGTAGCAGGAGGGGAAAAACTGTTTTTT.

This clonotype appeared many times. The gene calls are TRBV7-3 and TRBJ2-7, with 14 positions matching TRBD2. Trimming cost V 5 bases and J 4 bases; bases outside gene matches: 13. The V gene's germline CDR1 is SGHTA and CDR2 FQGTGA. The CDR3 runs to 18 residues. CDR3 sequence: CASSPGLAGGLRPYEQYF. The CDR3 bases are TGTGCCAGCAGCCCTGGACTAGCGGGGGGCCTCCGACCTTACGAGCAGTACTTC.

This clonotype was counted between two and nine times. CDR3 in amino acids: CASSQYRGRFDEQFF. The DNA for the CDR3 is TGTGCCAGCAGTCAGTACAGGGGGCGCTTCGATGAGCAGTTCTTC. The gene calls are TRBV6-1 and TRBJ2-1, with 9 bases matching TRBD1. The CDR3 is 15 amino acids. Looked up from germline, CDR1 is MNHNS and CDR2 is SASEGT. Trimming at V came to 5 bases and at J to 8 bases, leaving 10 bases not matched to a gene.

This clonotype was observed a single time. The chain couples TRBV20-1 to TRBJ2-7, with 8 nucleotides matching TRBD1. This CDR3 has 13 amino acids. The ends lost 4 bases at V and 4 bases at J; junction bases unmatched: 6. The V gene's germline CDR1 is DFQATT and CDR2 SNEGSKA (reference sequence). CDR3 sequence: CSATSDRAYEQYF. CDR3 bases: TGCAGTGCTACATCGGACAGGGCGTACGAGCAGTACTTC.

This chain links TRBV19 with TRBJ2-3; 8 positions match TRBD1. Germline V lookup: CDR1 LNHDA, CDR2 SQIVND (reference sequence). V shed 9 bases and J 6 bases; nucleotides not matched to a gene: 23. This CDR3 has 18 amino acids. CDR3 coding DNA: TGTGCCAGCCGCCCCCGGACAGGGTGGGACGGGAGTAAGGATACGCAGTATTTT. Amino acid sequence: CASRPRTGWDGSKDTQYF.

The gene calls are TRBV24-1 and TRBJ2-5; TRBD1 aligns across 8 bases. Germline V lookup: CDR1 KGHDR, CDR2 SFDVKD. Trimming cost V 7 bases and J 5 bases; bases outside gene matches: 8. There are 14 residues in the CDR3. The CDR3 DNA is TGTGCCACCAGAGGACAGGGCGACTACGAGACCCAGTACTTC. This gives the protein CATRGQGDYETQYF.

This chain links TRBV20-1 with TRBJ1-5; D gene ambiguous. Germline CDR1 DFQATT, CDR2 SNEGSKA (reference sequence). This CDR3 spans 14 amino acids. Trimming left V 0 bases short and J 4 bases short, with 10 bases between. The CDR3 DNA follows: TGCAGTGCTAGAGAAGTGAGAGGGAATCAGCCCCAGCATTTT. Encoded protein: CSAREVRGNQPQHF.

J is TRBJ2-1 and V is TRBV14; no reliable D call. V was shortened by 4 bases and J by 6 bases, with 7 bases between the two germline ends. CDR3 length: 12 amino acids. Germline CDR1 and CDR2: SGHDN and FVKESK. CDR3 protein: CASSPRRNEQFF. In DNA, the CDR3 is TGTGCCAGCAGCCCCCGTCGCAATGAGCAGTTCTTC.

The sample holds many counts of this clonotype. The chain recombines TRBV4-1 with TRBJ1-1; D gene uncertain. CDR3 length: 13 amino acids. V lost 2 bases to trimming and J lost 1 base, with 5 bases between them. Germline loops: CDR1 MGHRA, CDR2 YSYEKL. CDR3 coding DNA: TGCGCCAGCAGCCAATTAGGGAACACTGAAGCTTTCTTT. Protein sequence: CASSQLGNTEAFF.

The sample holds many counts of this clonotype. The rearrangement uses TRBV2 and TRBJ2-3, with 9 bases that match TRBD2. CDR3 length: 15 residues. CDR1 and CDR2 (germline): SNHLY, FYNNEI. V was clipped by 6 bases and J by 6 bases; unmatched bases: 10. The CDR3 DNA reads TGTGCCAGCAGCTGGTTAGGCGGGGGGGCCGATACGCAGTATTTT. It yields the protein CASSWLGGGADTQYF.

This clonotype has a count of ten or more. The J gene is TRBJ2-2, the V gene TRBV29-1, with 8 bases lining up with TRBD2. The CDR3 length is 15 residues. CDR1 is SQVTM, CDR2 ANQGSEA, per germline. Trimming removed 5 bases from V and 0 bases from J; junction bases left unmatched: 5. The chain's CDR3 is CSVRSGGPNTGELFF. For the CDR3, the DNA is TGCAGCGTTCGCTCGGGGGGGCCGAACACCGGGGAGCTGTTTTTT.

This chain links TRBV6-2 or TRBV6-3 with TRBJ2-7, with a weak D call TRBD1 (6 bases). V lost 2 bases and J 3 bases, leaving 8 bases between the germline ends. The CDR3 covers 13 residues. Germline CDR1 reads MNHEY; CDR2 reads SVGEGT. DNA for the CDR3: TGTGCCAGCAGTTACGGGGACAACTACGAGCAGTACTTC. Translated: CASSYGDNYEQYF.

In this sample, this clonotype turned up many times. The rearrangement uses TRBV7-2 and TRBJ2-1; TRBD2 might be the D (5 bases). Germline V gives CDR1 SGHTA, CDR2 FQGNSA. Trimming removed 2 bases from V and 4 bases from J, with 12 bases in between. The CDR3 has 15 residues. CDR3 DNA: TGTGCCAGCAGCTTAAGAGGGATAGGTTACAATGAGCAGTTCTTC. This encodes CASSLRGIGYNEQFF.